A selection of T cell receptor beta chains follows, all from one sample in a study of T-cell reconstitution after alpha-beta-depleted transplantation in children. TCRdb re-called the PCR reads through MiXCR, storing one row per CDR3 protein. The data show around 300,000 distinct CDR3 sequences, with roughly 7.8% seen just once and approximately 9.6% held by the top ten. Material: peripheral blood, obtained 360 days after TCRalphabeta/CD19-depleted stem cell transplant. The receptors were sampled from a female patient aged 2-10 years who had a stem cell transplant for Fanconi anemia, so the T cells may come from the graft donor. The CDR3 runs from the conserved cysteine through the conserved F or W. The D gene is left open where the match is weak. The size of a clone is reported for some rows only, either as once, few or many, or as a class for expanded clones.

d_call j_call v_call clone_size cdr3_nt cdr3_aa
NA TRBJ1-2 TRBV20-1 NA TGCAGTCCGAGGGGGGGAATCTATGGCTACACCTTC CSPRGGIYGYTF
NA TRBJ2-7 TRBV18 many TGTGCCAGCTCCCTACCTCTCGGCGAGCAGTACTTC CASSLPLGEQYF
NA TRBJ2-2 TRBV25-1 NA TGTGCCAGCAGTCCCGGCTGGAACACCGGGGAGCTGTTTTTT CASSPGWNTGELFF
TRBD1 TRBJ2-7 TRBV20-1 many TGCAGTGCTAGAGGGGACAGAGAATACGAGCAGTACTTC CSARGDREYEQYF
NA TRBJ1-2 TRBV6-1 many TGTGCCAGCAGTGAACCATACAGGGACGTAAACTATGGCTACACCTTC CASSEPYRDVNYGYTF
TRBD2 TRBJ2-3 TRBV12-3/TRBV12-4 many TGTGCCAGCAGTTTGGGACTAGCGGGAATAAGCACAGATACGCAGTATTTT CASSLGLAGISTDTQYF
TRBD2 TRBJ2-7 TRBV6-5 NA TGTGCCAGCAGTTACTCCAGCGGGAGTGGCTCCTACGAGCAGTACTTC CASSYSSGSGSYEQYF
NA TRBJ2-5 TRBV7-2 many TGTGCCAGCAGCTTAGGACTAGTTGAAGGGAAGACCCAGTACTTC CASSLGLVEGKTQYF
TRBD1 TRBJ2-7 TRBV28 few TGTGCCAGCAGTTTGGAGGACAGGGGCTCCTACGAGCAGTACTTC CASSLEDRGSYEQYF
NA TRBJ2-1 TRBV10-2 NA TGCGCCAGCAGTGAGGCAGGGCAGGACTACAATGAGCAGTTCTTC CASSEAGQDYNEQFF
NA TRBJ1-2 TRBV6-6 NA TGTGCCAGCAGTTATGCAGTGCAAGGCTACACCTTC CASSYAVQGYTF
NA TRBJ1-4 TRBV6-8 many TGTGCCAGTGAGGTGAACCGGGGTGAGGAACTGTTTTTT CASEVNRGEELFF
NA TRBJ1-2 TRBV5-1 NA TGCGCCAGCAGCTTGAACACCCGTAACTATGGCTACACCTTC CASSLNTRNYGYTF
NA TRBJ2-1 TRBV6-1 NA TGTGCCAGCAGCCCTCCCCGCGGGCGCAATGAGCAGTTCTTC CASSPPRGRNEQFF
TRBD1 TRBJ1-4 TRBV18 NA TGTGCCAGCTCAACACAGGGGACAACTAATGAAAAACTGTTTTTT CASSTQGTTNEKLFF
NA TRBJ1-2 TRBV7-9 few TGTGCCAGCAGCTTAGGAGGGGGGCCGGAGGGCTACACCTTC CASSLGGGPEGYTF
TRBD2 TRBJ2-5 TRBV6-1 NA TGTGCCAGCAGTCTTACGGGACTAGCGGGTTCTGAGACCCAGTACTTC CASSLTGLAGSETQYF
NA TRBJ2-3 TRBV28 many TGTGCCAGCAGTTCACTCGGGGAGGGGGCTCGCACAGATACGCAGTATTTT CASSSLGEGARTDTQYF
NA TRBJ1-6 TRBV12-3/TRBV12-4 NA TGTGCCAGCACCCTTAAATTAGAACAGTTCTATAATTCACCCCTCCACTTT CASTLKLEQFYNSPLHF
NA TRBJ1-2 TRBV7-9 NA TGTGCCAGCAGCTTATGGGATGGGGACACCTTC CASSLWDGDTF
TRBD1 TRBJ2-3 TRBV5-1 few TGCGCCAGCAGCTGGGGACAGGGAGATAGCACAGATACGCAGTATTTT CASSWGQGDSTDTQYF
NA TRBJ2-1 TRBV7-3 many TGTGCCAGCAGCTGGGACTCCTCCTCCTACAATGAGCAGTTCTTC CASSWDSSSYNEQFF
NA TRBJ2-5 TRBV28 many TGTGCCAGCAGTCCCTTCCAGGGAGACCTGTACCAAGAGACCCAGTACTTC CASSPFQGDLYQETQYF
NA TRBJ2-1 TRBV27 many TGTGCCACCTTAGTCGTCAATGAGCAGTTCTTC CATLVVNEQFF
NA TRBJ2-7 TRBV27 NA TGTGCCAGCAGACCGGAGGGGCTCTACGAGCAGTACTTC CASRPEGLYEQYF
TRBD2 TRBJ2-4 TRBV7-8 many TGTGCCAGCAGCGCCGGACTAGCGGGGGGGATAGCCAAAAACATTCAGTACTTC CASSAGLAGGIAKNIQYF
NA TRBJ2-1 TRBV6-5 many TGTGCCAGCGGTCTGAGGGGGGCGAATGAGCAGTTCTTC CASGLRGANEQFF
NA TRBJ2-7 TRBV12-3/TRBV12-4 NA TGTGCCAGCAGTTTAACGCCGCCGGGGACGTACGAGCAGTACTTC CASSLTPPGTYEQYF
TRBD1 TRBJ1-4 TRBV12-3/TRBV12-4 many TGTGCCAGCAGTTCCCAAAAAGGTGGCGGACAGGGAAATGAAAAACTGTTTTTT CASSSQKGGGQGNEKLFF
TRBD2 TRBJ2-5 TRBV10-2 NA TGCGCCAGCAGTCTTACGCGGGGGGCCGGGGAGACCCAGTACTTC CASSLTRGAGETQYF
NA TRBJ2-5 TRBV12-3/TRBV12-4 many TGTGCCAGCAGTTTCGGGGCGGGGAGCCAAGAGACCCAGTACTTC CASSFGAGSQETQYF
TRBD1 TRBJ1-6 TRBV12-3/TRBV12-4 many TGTGCCAGCAGTTTAAAGGGGGCCGGGAATTCACCCCTCCACTTT CASSLKGAGNSPLHF
TRBD2 TRBJ2-3 TRBV20-1 many TGCAGTGCTAGAGTTCCTAGCGGGGGGGCAGCTACAGATACGCAGTATTTT CSARVPSGGAATDTQYF
NA TRBJ1-1 TRBV7-6 few TGTGCCAGCAGCGCGATGACAGGTAACACTGAAGCTTTCTTT CASSAMTGNTEAFF
TRBD1 TRBJ2-7 TRBV30 NA TGTGCCTGGAGTGTAGGAACAGGGGGTTTTTACGAGCAGTACTTC CAWSVGTGGFYEQYF
NA TRBJ1-5 TRBV7-2 NA TGTGCCAGCAGCTTACAAGGGCAGCCTATTAATCAGCCCCAGCATTTT CASSLQGQPINQPQHF
NA TRBJ2-1 TRBV11-2 many TGTGCCGGCGGCCAAAGCTCCTACAATGAGCAGTTCTTC CAGGQSSYNEQFF
TRBD1 TRBJ2-7 TRBV5-4 many TGTGCCAGCAGAAAAGAACAGGGGGTCTCCTACGAGCAGTACTTC CASRKEQGVSYEQYF
NA TRBJ2-1 TRBV29-1 many TGCAGCGTAGAGGGGGGGAACATAGAGCAGTTCTTC CSVEGGNIEQFF
TRBD2 TRBJ2-7 TRBV25-1 many TGTGCCAGCAGTGACCGGACTAGCGGGAATGCCTACGAGCAGTACTTC CASSDRTSGNAYEQYF
NA TRBJ2-5 TRBV28 NA TGTGCCAGCAGTTTCCGGGGCCTGATCGAAGAGACCCAGTACTTC CASSFRGLIEETQYF
NA TRBJ1-6 TRBV27 few TGTGCCAGCAGTCTGGACGGGAGCTCCTATAATTCACCCCTCCACTTT CASSLDGSSYNSPLHF
NA TRBJ2-5 TRBV24-1 many TGTGCCACCAGTGAAGGTAAACAGGGACCAAGGGGGACCCAGTACTTC CATSEGKQGPRGTQYF
NA TRBJ1-1 TRBV25-1 many TGTGCCAGCAGTGAATGGGGGCCAGGGTCATCCTATGAAGCTTTCTTT CASSEWGPGSSYEAFF
NA TRBJ1-2 TRBV29-1 many TGCAGCGTTGGCGGAGGAGTAGGCTATGGCTACACCTTC CSVGGGVGYGYTF
NA TRBJ2-1 TRBV5-1 many TGCGCCAGCAGCTTGGTTCAGGGGAGAGGCTATGAGCAGTTCTTC CASSLVQGRGYEQFF
TRBD1 TRBJ2-1 TRBV19 few TGTGCCAGTACCGGAACAGGGGCAGGCAATGAGCAGTTCTTC CASTGTGAGNEQFF
NA TRBJ2-7 TRBV12-3/TRBV12-4 many TGTGCCAGCAGTTGGGGGGGGGACATCTCCTACGAGCAGTACTTC CASSWGGDISYEQYF
NA TRBJ2-3 TRBV7-2 NA TGTGCCAGCAGGGTGGGGGGAACCGGAGATACGCAGTATTTT CASRVGGTGDTQYF
NA TRBJ1-4 TRBV30 NA TGTGCCTGGAGCAGGGGATTGGGGGGTGAAAAACTGTTTTTT CAWSRGLGGEKLFF
TRBD1 TRBJ2-1 TRBV4-2 few TGTGCCAGCAGCCAAGAAGGGACAGGGGCCTACAATGAGCAGTTCTTC CASSQEGTGAYNEQFF
NA TRBJ2-1 TRBV20-1 many TGCAGTGCCCGTCCCCTTCACAGGGTCTCCTACAATGAGCAGTTCTTC CSARPLHRVSYNEQFF
NA TRBJ1-2 TRBV6-2/TRBV6-3 few TGTGCCAGCAAATTGAGGGGGGCGCCGGATCCCTATGGCTACACCTTC CASKLRGAPDPYGYTF